Reported below is one T cell receptor beta chain. This entry belongs to a study of blood T cell dynamics during melanoma immunotherapy. TCRdb's table, derived via immunoSEQ multiplex PCR, lists solely in-frame clones and lacks some. The sample comprises about 10,000 clones, more than 85% of which are singletons, and about 3.8% rests with the top ten. Time point denoted: week 3, after first cycle of checkpoint inhibitor. This CDR3 region has 16 residues. The chain carries TRBV21-1 and TRBJ1-1; the D call of TRBD1 is as the table states it, not checked on the DNA. TRBV21-1 is designated a pseudogene. The source was blood, collected from a patient treated with checkpoint blockade. The TCR was taken from a human donor with melanoma. The CDR3 DNA reads as TGTGCCAGCAGCGATCTTCGGCACCTGGAAGGGGCTGAAGCTTTCTTT. It yields the protein CASSDLRHLEGAEAFF.